Included here is one T cell receptor (beta chain) sequence, with context. Its antigen is undetermined. A multiplex PCR was run with 60 Vbeta primers and 13 Jbeta primers. Only in-frame clones appear in the TCRdb table, and some are missing; sequencing was by immunoSEQ multiplex PCR. The sample lists around 99,000 clones; 60% to 80% were seen once. V was trimmed by 2 bases and J by 0 bases, leaving 8 bases between them. Per the germline V gene, CDR1 is ENHRY and CDR2 is SYGVKD. The CDR3 extends over 16 amino acids. These data are taken from a study of cytomegalovirus exposure and HLA in healthy donors. Whole-study findings and limits: The study flagged 150 to 200 TCR beta chains as cytomegalovirus-associated. In a later analysis, a missense DCLRE1C variant was linked to TCR beta V- and J-gene trimming.

Nominally healthy donors provided the samples, though records likely missed some immune exposures. The source material was PBMCs. The chain joins TRBV10-3 to TRBJ2-6; unclear D gene. This receptor was identified in a woman between 25 and 40 years old in good health and CMV-seronegative. This chain's CDR3 is CAISEARISGANVLTF. CDR3 bases: TGTGCCATCAGTGAGGCCAGGATCTCTGGGGCCAACGTCCTGACTTTC.